This entry concerns a single T cell receptor beta chain. The sample belongs to a study of blood T cell repertoires in COVID-19. On the study more broadly: The United States, Italy and Spain supplied acute and convalescent COVID-19 samples. The cDNA or gDNA used as material had been derived from T cells, B-cell-depleted T cells, or PBMCs.

Germline values: CDR1 SEHNR, CDR2 FQNEAQ (reference sequence). Between the trimmed V and J ends, which lost 5 bases and 4 bases, there was a span of 9 bases. This CDR3 is built from 13 residues. Profiled with immunoSEQ multiplex PCR; TCRdb holds only in-frame clones, not every one. The sample includes fewer than 110,000 clones, over 80% seen only once; the top ten take roughly 1.2%. What was sequenced was peripheral blood. The chain combines TRBV7-9 with TRBJ1-3; the D is unclear. This sequence originates from a young woman with acute or convalescent COVID-19. In nucleotides, the CDR3 is TGTGCCAGCAGCCCCCGGAGAGGAAACACCATATATTTT. Translation: CASSPRRGNTIYF.